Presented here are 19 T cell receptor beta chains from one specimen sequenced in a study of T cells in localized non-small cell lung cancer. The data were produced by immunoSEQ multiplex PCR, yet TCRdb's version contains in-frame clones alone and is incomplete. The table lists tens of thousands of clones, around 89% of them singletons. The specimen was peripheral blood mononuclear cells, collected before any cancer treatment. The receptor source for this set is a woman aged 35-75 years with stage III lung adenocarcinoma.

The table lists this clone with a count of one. CDR3 region: CASRNREVSNQPQHF. The CDR3 DNA sequence: TGTGCCAGCAGAAACAGGGAGGTGAGCAATCAGCCCCAGCATTTT. This rearrangement joins TRBV6-5 to TRBJ1-5, with a weak D call TRBD1 (6 bases). CDR1 is MNHEY and CDR2 is SVGAGI in the germline V gene. The CDR3 runs 15 residues. Trimming cost V 6 bases and J 1 base, with 13 bases left between them.

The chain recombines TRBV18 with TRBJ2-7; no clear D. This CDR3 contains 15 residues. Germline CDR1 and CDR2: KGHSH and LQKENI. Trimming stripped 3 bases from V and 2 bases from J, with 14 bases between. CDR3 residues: CASSPTSTPTYEQYF. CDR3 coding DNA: TGTGCCAGCTCACCCACTTCTACTCCGACCTACGAGCAGTACTTC.

DNA of the CDR3: TGCGCCAGCAGCTTGCCGGGGGCCTACGAGCAGTACTTC. Residues: CASSLPGAYEQYF. The V and J genes are TRBV5-1 and TRBJ2-7; D is perhaps TRBD2 (6 bases). The CDR3 has 13 residues. CDR1 and CDR2 from the germline V gene are SGHRS and YFSETQ. The V end was cut by 1 base, the J end by 2 bases, with 7 bases between.

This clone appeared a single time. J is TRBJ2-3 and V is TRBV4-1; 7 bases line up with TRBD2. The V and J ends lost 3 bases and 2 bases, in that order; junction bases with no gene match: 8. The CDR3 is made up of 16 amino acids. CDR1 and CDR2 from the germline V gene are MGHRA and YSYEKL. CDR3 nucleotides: TGCGCCAGCAGCCAGGAGTCTAGCGGCAACACAGATACGCAGTATTTT. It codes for CASSQESSGNTDTQYF.

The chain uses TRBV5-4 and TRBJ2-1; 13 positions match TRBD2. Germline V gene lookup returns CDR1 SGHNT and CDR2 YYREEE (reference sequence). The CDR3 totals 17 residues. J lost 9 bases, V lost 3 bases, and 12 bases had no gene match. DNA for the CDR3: TGTGCCAGCAGCTGGGGGACTAGCGGGATCGGTGGGGGTGAGCAGTTCTTC. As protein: CASSWGTSGIGGGEQFF.

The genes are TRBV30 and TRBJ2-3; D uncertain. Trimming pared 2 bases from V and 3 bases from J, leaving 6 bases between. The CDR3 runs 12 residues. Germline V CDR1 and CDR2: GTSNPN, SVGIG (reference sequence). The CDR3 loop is CAWSPRTDTQYF. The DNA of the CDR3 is TGTGCCTGGAGTCCCCGTACAGATACGCAGTATTTT.

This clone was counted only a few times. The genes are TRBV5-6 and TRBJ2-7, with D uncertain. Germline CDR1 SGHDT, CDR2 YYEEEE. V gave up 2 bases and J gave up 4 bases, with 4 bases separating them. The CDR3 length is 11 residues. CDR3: CASSFLYEQYF. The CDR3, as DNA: TGTGCCAGCAGCTTTTTATACGAGCAGTACTTC.

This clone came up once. The CDR3 region is CASSPPTWSGNTIYF. The DNA of the CDR3 is TGTGCCAGCTCACCACCGACATGGTCTGGAAACACCATATATTTT. The genes are TRBV18 and TRBJ1-3; no clear D gene. In germline, CDR1 is KGHSH, CDR2 LQKENI. Trimming removed 0 bases from V and 1 base from J, with 7 bases in between. The CDR3 totals 15 residues.

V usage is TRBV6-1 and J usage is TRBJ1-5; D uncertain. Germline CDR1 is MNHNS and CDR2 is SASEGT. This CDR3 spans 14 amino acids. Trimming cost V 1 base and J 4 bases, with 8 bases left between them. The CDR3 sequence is CASSEDGGNQPQHF. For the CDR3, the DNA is TGTGCCAGCAGTGAAGATGGCGGGAATCAGCCCCAGCATTTT.

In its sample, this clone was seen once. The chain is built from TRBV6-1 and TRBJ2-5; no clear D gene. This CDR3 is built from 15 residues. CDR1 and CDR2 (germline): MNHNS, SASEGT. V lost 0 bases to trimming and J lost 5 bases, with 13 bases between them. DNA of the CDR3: TGTGCCAGCAGTGAAGCGAAGGCCCGGCGGGAGACCCAGTACTTC. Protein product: CASSEAKARRETQYF.

This CDR3 is CASRDSRTHNEQFF. The CDR3 region has the DNA TGTGCCAGTAGGGACAGTCGAACACACAATGAGCAGTTCTTC. The genes are TRBV19 and TRBJ2-1; weak D call: TRBD1 (6 bases). The CDR3 covers 14 residues. Germline assignment: CDR1 LNHDA and CDR2 SQIVND (reference sequence). The V end was cut by 6 bases, the J end by 5 bases, with 14 bases between.

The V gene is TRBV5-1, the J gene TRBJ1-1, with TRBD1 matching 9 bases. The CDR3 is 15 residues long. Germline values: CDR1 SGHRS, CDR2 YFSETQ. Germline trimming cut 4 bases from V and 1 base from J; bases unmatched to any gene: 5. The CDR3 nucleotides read TGCGCCAGCAGCAGACAGGGGGGGTGGAACACTGAAGCTTTCTTT. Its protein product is CASSRQGGWNTEAFF.

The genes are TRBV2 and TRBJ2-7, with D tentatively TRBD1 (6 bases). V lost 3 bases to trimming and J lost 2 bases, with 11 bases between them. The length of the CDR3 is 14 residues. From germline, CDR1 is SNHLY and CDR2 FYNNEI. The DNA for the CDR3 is TGTGCCAGCAGTGAGCACAGGGTACCCTACGAGCAGTACTTC. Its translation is CASSEHRVPYEQYF.

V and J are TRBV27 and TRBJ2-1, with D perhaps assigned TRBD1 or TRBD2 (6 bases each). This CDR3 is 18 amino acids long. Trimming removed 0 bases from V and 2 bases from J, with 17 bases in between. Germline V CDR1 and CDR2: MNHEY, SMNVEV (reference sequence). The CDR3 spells CASSLSIQGGTTYNEQFF. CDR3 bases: TGTGCCAGCAGTTTATCGATCCAGGGCGGGACAACCTACAATGAGCAGTTCTTC.

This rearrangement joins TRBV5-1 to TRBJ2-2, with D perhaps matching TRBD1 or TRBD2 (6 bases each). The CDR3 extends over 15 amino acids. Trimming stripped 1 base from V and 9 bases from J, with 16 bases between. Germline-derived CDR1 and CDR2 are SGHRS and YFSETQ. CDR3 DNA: TGCGCCAGCAGCTTGCGTGAGGGGGGCAGCCGGGAGCTGTTTTTT. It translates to CASSLREGGSRELFF.

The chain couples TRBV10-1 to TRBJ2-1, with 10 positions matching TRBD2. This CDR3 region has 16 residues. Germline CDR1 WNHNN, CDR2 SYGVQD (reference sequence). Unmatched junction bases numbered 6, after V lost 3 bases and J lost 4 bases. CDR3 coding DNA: TGCGCCAGCAGTGACCCTAGCGGGGGCTCTTACAATGAGCAGTTCTTC. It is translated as CASSDPSGGSYNEQFF.

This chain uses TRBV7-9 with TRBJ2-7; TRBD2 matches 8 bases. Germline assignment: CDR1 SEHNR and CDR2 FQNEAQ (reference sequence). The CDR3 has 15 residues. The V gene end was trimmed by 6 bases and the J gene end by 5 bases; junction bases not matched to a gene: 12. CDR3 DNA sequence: TGTGCCAGCAGTCTAAACTACGGGACTAGAAACGAGCAGTACTTC. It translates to CASSLNYGTRNEQYF.

CDR3 in DNA: TGTGCCAGCAGCCAAGATATAACAGGGGTGGCTGGCTACACCTTC. Protein product: CASSQDITGVAGYTF. This chain connects TRBV14 to TRBJ1-2; TRBD1 matches at 7 bases. The CDR3 contains 15 residues. V was pared by 0 bases and J by 7 bases, with 8 bases of the junction left unmatched. In germline, CDR1 is SGHDN, CDR2 FVKESK.

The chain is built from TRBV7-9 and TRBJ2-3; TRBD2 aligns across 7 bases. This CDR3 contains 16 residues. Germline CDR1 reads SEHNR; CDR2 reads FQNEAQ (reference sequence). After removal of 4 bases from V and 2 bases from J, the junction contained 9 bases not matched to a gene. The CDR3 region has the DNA TGTGCCAGCAGCTCACCAAGCGGGGTTTTCACAGATACGCAGTATTTT. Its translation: CASSSPSGVFTDTQYF.